This is a list of T cell receptor beta chains from one sample in a study of blood T cell repertoires in COVID-19. Profiled with immunoSEQ multiplex PCR; TCRdb holds only in-frame clones, not every one. There are roughly 120,000 clones in the sample; more than 70% occur only once, and 2.5% to 3.5% lies in the top ten. Sequencing was done on a sample of peripheral blood. Every receptor here comes from a woman older than 75 with COVID-19, enrolled during active disease. Both conserved end residues are part of each CDR3. A D gene is named only where the DNA matches it firmly. A clone size is listed for some rows: how often the clone was seen (once, few, many), or a class if it is expanded.

D: TRBD2
V: TRBV5-5
size: -
J: TRBJ2-3
DNA: TGTGCCAGCAGCTTTATAGCGGGAGGTAGCACAGATACGCAGTATTTT
CDR3: CASSFIAGGSTDTQYF

D: -
V: TRBV7-9
size: -
J: TRBJ2-5
DNA: TGTGCCAGCAGCTTACCCGCCAGTCAGTACCAAGAGACCCAGTACTTC
CDR3: CASSLPASQYQETQYF

D: -
V: TRBV2
size: -
J: TRBJ2-1
DNA: TGTGCCAGCAGGGGTGACAGGAGCTCCTACAATGAGCAGTTCTTC
CDR3: CASRGDRSSYNEQFF

D: -
V: TRBV28
size: -
J: TRBJ1-6
DNA: TGTGCCAGCAGTGTAAGGGGTAATTCACCCCTCCACTTT
CDR3: CASSVRGNSPLHF

D: -
V: TRBV21-1
size: -
J: TRBJ2-4
DNA: TGTGCCAGCAGCAAAGTTCGGTTCCTAGCCAAAAACATTCAGTACTTC
CDR3: CASSKVRFLAKNIQYF

D: TRBD2
V: TRBV20-1
size: once
J: TRBJ2-1
DNA: TGCAGTGCTAGTAGCGGGAGCGCCTACAATGAGCAGTTCTTC
CDR3: CSASSGSAYNEQFF

D: -
V: TRBV9
size: -
J: TRBJ2-3
DNA: TGTGCCAGCAGCGTAGCTCCCGCAGATACGCAGTATTTT
CDR3: CASSVAPADTQYF

D: TRBD1
V: TRBV19
size: -
J: TRBJ2-2
DNA: TGTGCCAGTAGCGGACAGGGGAAGGACACCGGGGAGCTGTTTTTT
CDR3: CASSGQGKDTGELFF

D: TRBD1
V: TRBV3-1/TRBV3-2
size: -
J: TRBJ2-3
DNA: TGTGCCAGCAGCCGGACAGGGTTGGTAACAGATACGCAGTATTTT
CDR3: CASSRTGLVTDTQYF

D: TRBD1
V: TRBV18
size: once
J: TRBJ1-1
DNA: TGTGCCAGCTCACCGCAGGGGGACACTGAAGCTTTCTTT
CDR3: CASSPQGDTEAFF

D: TRBD2
V: TRBV28
size: -
J: TRBJ2-5
DNA: TGTGCCAGCAGTCGAGCGGGAGCCCGGGAGACCCAGTACTTC
CDR3: CASSRAGARETQYF

D: -
V: TRBV28
size: once
J: TRBJ2-3
DNA: TGTGCCAGCAGTACGGCCTCGGCCCCGGGGGATACGCAGTATTTT
CDR3: CASSTASAPGDTQYF

D: -
V: TRBV5-1
size: -
J: TRBJ2-1
DNA: TGCGCCAGCAGCGAACAGGGTAGCTACAATGAGCAGTTCTTC
CDR3: CASSEQGSYNEQFF

D: -
V: TRBV4-1
size: -
J: TRBJ2-7
DNA: TGCGCCAGCAGCCAGACAATTTCCTACGAGCAGTACTTC
CDR3: CASSQTISYEQYF